Included here is one T cell receptor beta chain sequence, with context. It has no known antigen specificity. No base qualities exist here, and no much larger clone lies one base off it. Receptors were amplified or captured by the immunoSEQ multiplex PCR assay. RNA was extracted from all samples and reverse transcribed into cDNA, which served as template for TCR sequencing. First-strand cDNA was synthesized with SuperScript III using a 2:1 mix of oligo-dT and random hexamers. Amplification bias was assessed with a synthetic immune receptor repertoire, and residual bias was removed computationally. As for the authors' bioinformatics: Raw reads were preprocessed for error removal, and CDR3 was defined according to IMGT conventions as running from the conserved cysteine to phenylalanine. Clonality was computed as 1 minus the Shannon entropy, with the entropy normalized by log2 of the number of productive unique TCRs. Whether scalp clones were CD4 or CD8 was inferred by matching scalp TCRbeta sequences against CD4 and CD8 repertoires sorted from blood. Held by TCRdb, this immuneACCESS table contains in-frame sequences only and omits some clones. Under half of the omission traces to an unresolved V gene where checked; the cause of the rest is unknown. The V and J calls and the clone size are those of that table, but D and trimming were determined from the DNA. Across this sample there are roughly 200,000 clones, with about 53% seen only once. Approximately 10% of the sample comes from the top ten.

The data belong to a study of CD8+ T cells in alopecia areata (dated 2018 in TCRdb). In the study overall: The treated patients, all with moderate-to-severe alopecia areata, were enrolled in an open-label pilot trial of oral tofacitinib given at 5 to 10 mg twice daily. Patients received tofacitinib for 6 to 18 months and were then followed off drug for 6 months to check for delayed response and recurrence. For the treated patients, the SALT score, which quantifies what percentage of scalp surface area is affected, served as the measure of disease severity. The study used high-throughput TCRbeta sequencing to examine T cell clonal expansion in alopecia areata, in both the C3H/HeJ mouse model and human patients. Human TCRbeta sequencing covered scalp tissue and sorted CD4+ and CD8+ peripheral blood T cells from patchy and totalis/universalis alopecia areata patients and healthy controls. Biopsies were taken from tofacitinib-treated patients at baseline and at 4 and 24 weeks of treatment, and a later scalp biopsy was taken in several of the tofacitinib-treated patients. Clonality in the scalp was compared among normal scalp (n=4), patchy alopecia areata scalp (n=8), and alopecia totalis/universalis scalp (n=8). The RNA source kit depended on sample type: the PAXgene miRNA kit for fixed scalp, the miRNeasy kit for PBMCs, and the RNeasy kit for mouse skin. TCRbeta CDR3 regions were amplified by immunoSEQ multiplex PCR using 35 Vbeta forward and 13 Jbeta reverse primers.

This sample's time point label indicates: less than 30 weeks on oral tofacitinib. The treatment or condition label corresponds to: oral pan-JAK inhibitor, 5-10 mg twice daily. Lesional scalp punch biopsies and peripheral blood were collected from alopecia areata patients. PBMCs were isolated by density centrifugation and stained for CD3, CD4 and CD8, after which CD4+ and CD8+ T cells were sorted on a FACSAria. The study at large found these results: Because the treated cohort was small and had just a single nonresponder, larger studies are needed to establish links between baseline CD8+ expansion and response. Compared with normal scalp, lesional scalp, particularly in alopecia totalis/universalis, had higher clonality and more expanded CD8+ clones, which suggests antigenic drive. During tofacitinib treatment, many expanded lesional clones stuck around in both scalp and blood, and this persistence may partly explain why relapse happens after treatment is stopped. Shared TCR sequences between patients were less evident than in mice, which may be partly attributable to HLA diversity in the patient population. Scalp TCR repertoire analysis is complicated because resident alphabeta T cells in normal human skin are also sequenced, whereas mouse skin is dominated by gammadelta T cells. Tofacitinib significantly decreased scalp clonality and the number of expanded CD8+ clones among the top 100 scalp clones.

This receptor was taken from a human donor with alopecia areata. This material consisted of CD8+ T cells sorted from blood, taken at week 24, from a patient treated with tofacitinib.

CDR3 protein: CASSSVGTGDEQYF. The DNA is TGTGCCAGCAGCTCAGTTGGGACAGGGGACGAGCAGTACTTC. Recombination joined TRBV11-2 with TRBJ2-7; TRBD1 fits 10 bases in the junction. Its CDR3 holds 14 amino acids, cysteine through phenylalanine. Here the CDR3 DNA is all that survives: 42 bases in frame from base 1. Trimming removed 4 bases from V and 5 bases from J; the gene matches leave 5 bases unexplained. Looking up the germline V gene yields CDR1 SGHAT and CDR2 FQNNGV.